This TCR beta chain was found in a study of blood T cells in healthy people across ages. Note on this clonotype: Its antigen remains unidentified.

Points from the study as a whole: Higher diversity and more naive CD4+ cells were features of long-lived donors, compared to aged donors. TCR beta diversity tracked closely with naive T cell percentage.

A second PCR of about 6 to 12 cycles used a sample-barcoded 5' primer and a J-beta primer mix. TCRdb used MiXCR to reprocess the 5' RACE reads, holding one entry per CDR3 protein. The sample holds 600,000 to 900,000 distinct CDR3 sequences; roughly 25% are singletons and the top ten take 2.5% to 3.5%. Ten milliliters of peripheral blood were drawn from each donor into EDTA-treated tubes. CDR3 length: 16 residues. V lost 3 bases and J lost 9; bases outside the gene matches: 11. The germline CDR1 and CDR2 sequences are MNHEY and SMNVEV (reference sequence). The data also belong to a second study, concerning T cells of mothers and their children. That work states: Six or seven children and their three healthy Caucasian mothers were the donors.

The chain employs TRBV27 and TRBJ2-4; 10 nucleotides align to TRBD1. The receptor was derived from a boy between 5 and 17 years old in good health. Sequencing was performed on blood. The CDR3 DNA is TGTGCCAGCAGTTTGACAGGGGGCAGGAGGAGGAGCATTCAGTACTTC. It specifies CASSLTGGRRRSIQYF.